Listed below are T cell receptor beta chains from one sample, sequenced in a study of low-dose radiotherapy and immunotherapy resistance in tumors. TCRdb independently ran MiXCR on the reads; one entry per CDR3 protein. The table has under 95,000 distinct CDR3 sequences, over 15% seen once. Source: PBMCs, taken after low-dose radiotherapy plus immunotherapy. These TCRs come from a male donor with prostate cancer. CDR3s include the opening cysteine and the closing phenylalanine or tryptophan. Fields, in order: V gene, D gene, clone size, J gene, CDR3 DNA, CDR3 protein. A D gene is named only where the DNA matches it firmly. The size field is filled for only some rows; it gives once, few, many or a size class.

>TRBV29-1|-|many|TRBJ1-1
TGCAGCGCCCTTAGGGGAGGGGGGAGTGAAGCTTTCTTT
CSALRGGGSEAFF
>TRBV19|-|many|TRBJ2-2
TGTGCCAGTAGTATTCTGAACACCGGGGAGCTGTTTTTT
CASSILNTGELFF
>TRBV28|-|many|TRBJ1-5
TGTGCCAGCAGTCCTCACGAGGCCAGCAATCAGCCCCAGCATTTT
CASSPHEASNQPQHF
>TRBV3-1|TRBD1|many|TRBJ2-7
TGTGCCAGCAGCCCGCGACAGGGAAGTTCCTACGAGCAGTACTTC
CASSPRQGSSYEQYF
>TRBV5-1|-|many|TRBJ2-2
TGCGCCAGCAGCTTGTTCCTGAACACCGGGGAGCTGTTTTTT
CASSLFLNTGELFF
>TRBV7-9|TRBD1|many|TRBJ2-3
TGTGCCAGCAGTTCTTTAGCCGGGACAGGGGTCACAGATACGCAGTATTTT
CASSSLAGTGVTDTQYF
>TRBV12-3/TRBV12-4|-|once|TRBJ1-5
TGTGCCAGCAGTCTCTTAGGGGGGGGTTCCCATCAGCCCCAGCATTTT
CASSLLGGGSHQPQHF
>TRBV20-1|TRBD1|many|TRBJ2-1
TGCAGTGTCCGGGACAGGGGATACAATGAGCAGTTCTTC
CSVRDRGYNEQFF
>TRBV7-2|-|-|TRBJ2-7
TGTGCCAGCAGTAATCGGAGGGGGGCCTACGAGCAGTACTTC
CASSNRRGAYEQYF
>TRBV3-1|-|many|TRBJ2-5
TGTGCCAGCAGCACTACAGGGAGGGAGACCCAGTACTTC
CASSTTGRETQYF
>TRBV5-1|TRBD2|many|TRBJ2-5
TGCGCCAGCAGCACGGGACTAGCGGGAGGGCTGTGGCAAGAGACCCAGTACTTC
CASSTGLAGGLWQETQYF
>TRBV28|-|-|TRBJ2-2
-
CASSPAAANTGELFFF